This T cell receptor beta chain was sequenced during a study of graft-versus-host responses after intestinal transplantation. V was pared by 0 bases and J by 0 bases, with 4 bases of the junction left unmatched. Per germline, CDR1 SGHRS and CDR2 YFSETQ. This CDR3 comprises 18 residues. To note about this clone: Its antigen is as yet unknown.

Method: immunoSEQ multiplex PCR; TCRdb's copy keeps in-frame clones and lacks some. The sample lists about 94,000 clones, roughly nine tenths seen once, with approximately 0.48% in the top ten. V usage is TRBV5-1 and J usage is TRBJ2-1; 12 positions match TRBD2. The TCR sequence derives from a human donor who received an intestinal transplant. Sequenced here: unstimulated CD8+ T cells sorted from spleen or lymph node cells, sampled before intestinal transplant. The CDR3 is CASSLALAGGVSYNEQFF. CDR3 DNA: TGCGCCAGCAGCTTGGCTCTAGCGGGAGGGGTCTCCTACAATGAGCAGTTCTTC.